This is a list of T cell receptor beta chains from one sample in a study of T cells in Graves' hyperthyroidism and ophthalmopathy. TCRdb processed the multiplex PCR reads anew with MiXCR; each CDR3 protein has one entry. The sample yields about 150,000 distinct CDR3 sequences, approximately 20% seen once. Sequenced: blood. The receptors originated from a woman between 50 and 59 years old with Graves' hyperthyroidism that later progressed to Graves' ophthalmopathy. CDR3s include the opening cysteine and the closing phenylalanine or tryptophan.

v_gene,j_gene,CDR3aa
TRBV29-1,TRBJ1-2,CSVTVPGGYTF
TRBV2,TRBJ2-2,CASRGSSNTGELFF
TRBV28,TRBJ1-2,CASSLLTPPNYGYTF
TRBV11-2,TRBJ2-1,CASSLDGTFYNEQFF
TRBV30,TRBJ1-2,CAWSEFRYGYTF
TRBV7-9,TRBJ1-1,CASSTRPWMNTEAFF
TRBV2,TRBJ1-2,CASRAGFNYGYTF
TRBV12-3/TRBV12-4,.,CASSYLASSYNEQYF
TRBV2,TRBJ2-1,CASKWTPPWQFF
TRBV28,TRBJ1-5,CASSLYRDNNQPQHF
TRBV5-1,TRBJ2-2,CASSSREGEAGELFF
TRBV5-6,TRBJ2-1,CASSLAGPGEQFF
TRBV9,TRBJ2-1,CASSVSSGLMYNEQFF
TRBV5-8,TRBJ2-6,CASSQGQGVTGANVLTF
TRBV3-1,TRBJ2-6,CASTPGTASGANVLTF
TRBV28,TRBJ2-3,CASSSPSGPTDTQYF